The next 25 T cell receptor beta chains were all read from a single sample in a study of blood T cell repertoires in COVID-19. Assay used: immunoSEQ multiplex PCR; TCRdb lists only in-frame clones, some missing. Of approximately 82,000 clones listed, around 94% are singletons. Input material: peripheral blood. Receptors were obtained from a woman aged 55-69 years with active COVID-19.

V gene TRBV5-1 combines with J gene TRBJ2-6; D remains ambiguous. Deletions cut 3 bases from V and 2 bases from J, with 12 bases between. CDR3 size: 16 residues. Germline CDR1 is SGHRS and CDR2 is YFSETQ. Here the CDR3 DNA reads TGCGCCAGCAGCTATCAGGCAGTTACTGGGGCCAACGTCCTGACTTTC. It encodes CASSYQAVTGANVLTF.

The chain couples TRBV24-1 to TRBJ2-7; 8 bases map to TRBD1. The germline V gene encodes CDR1 KGHDR and CDR2 SFDVKD. V shed 4 bases, J shed 9 bases, and the junction held 19 bases outside the gene matches. The CDR3 consists of 17 residues. The chain's CDR3 is CATSDLLPGQVVGRQYF. The CDR3 DNA reads as TGTGCCACCAGTGACCTGCTGCCGGGACAGGTGGTCGGTAGGCAGTACTTC.

This clone was observed a single time. This rearrangement joins TRBV2 to TRBJ1-1; no clear D gene. CDR1 is SNHLY and CDR2 is FYNNEI in the germline V gene. Trimming cost V 3 bases and J 5 bases, with 16 bases left between them. CDR3 length equals 15 residues. The CDR3 is CASSEREGGSTEAFF. The CDR3 DNA follows: TGTGCCAGCAGTGAGAGAGAGGGAGGATCTACTGAAGCTTTCTTT.

This chain joins TRBV7-9 and TRBJ2-2; D unresolved. The CDR3 has 15 residues. The V gene lost 4 bases and the J gene lost 0 bases, with 9 bases spanning the gap. From germline, CDR1 is SEHNR and CDR2 FQNEAQ (reference sequence). CDR3: CASSSSGTNTGELFF. CDR3 bases: TGTGCCAGCAGCTCCTCCGGTACGAACACCGGGGAGCTGTTTTTT.

This clone was counted only a few times. This rearrangement joins TRBV19 to TRBJ2-6; 8 bases align to TRBD1. This CDR3 has 18 amino acids. Germline loops: CDR1 LNHDA, CDR2 SQIVND (reference sequence). Trimming took 7 bases from V and 1 from J; bases not matched to a gene: 12. This chain's CDR3 is CASKDRLGQGSGANVLTF. As DNA, the CDR3 is TGTGCCAGTAAAGATCGACTTGGACAGGGTTCTGGGGCCAACGTCCTGACTTTC. The full variable domain, with the rest looked up from reference TRBV19 and TRBJ2-6, is DGGITQSPKYLFRKEGQNVTLSCEQNLNHDAMYWYRQDPGQGLRLIYYSQIVNDFQKGDIAEGYSVSREKKESFPLTVTSAQKNPTAFYLCASKDRLGQGSGANVLTFGAGSRLTVL.

This chain uses TRBV5-1 with TRBJ1-1, with D unclear. V lost 0 bases to trimming and J lost 1 base, with 7 bases between them. The V gene's germline CDR1 is SGHRS and CDR2 YFSETQ. CDR3 length: 14 residues. The CDR3 spells CASSLVAGNTEAFF. The CDR3 bases are TGCGCCAGCAGCTTGGTAGCGGGGAACACTGAAGCTTTCTTT.

The genes are TRBV6-4 and TRBJ2-2; 9 nucleotides match TRBD1. The junction had 3 bases not matched to a gene; V was cut back by 6 bases and J by 1 base. The length of the CDR3 is 15 residues. Germline V gene sequence: CDR1 MRHNA, CDR2 SNTAGT. The CDR3 DNA reads TGTGCCAGCAGCCCGGGACAGGGGAACACCGGGGAGCTGTTTTTT. Its protein is CASSPGQGNTGELFF.

The chain uses TRBV4-1 and TRBJ1-2; TRBD1 agrees at 7 bases. The CDR3 runs to 15 residues. J gave up 5 bases and V 1 base, and 7 bases lay outside the gene matches. Germline V gives CDR1 MGHRA, CDR2 YSYEKL. The CDR3 reads CASSQGGGTVYGYTF. CDR3 in DNA: TGCGCCAGCAGCCAAGGTGGGGGGACAGTTTATGGCTACACCTTC.

The chain has TRBV11-2 and TRBJ2-1; a weak D match, TRBD1 (5 bases). The CDR3 totals 14 residues. Germline lookup yields CDR1 SGHAT and CDR2 FQNNGV. V was pared by 0 bases and J by 6 bases, with 9 bases between. The CDR3 DNA sequence: TGTGCCAGCAGCTTAGAGGTCCAGGGCAATGAGCAGTTCTTC. As protein: CASSLEVQGNEQFF.

This clone was recorded once. The gene calls are TRBV4-1 and TRBJ2-7, with TRBD2 as a possible D gene (5 bases). The germline gives CDR1 MGHRA, CDR2 YSYEKL. The CDR3 is 14 residues long. V lost 5 bases and J lost 6, with 17 bases in between. CDR3 region: CASSDQDLRGEQYF. The CDR3 DNA reads as TGCGCCAGCAGCGACCAGGACCTCCGGGGCGAGCAGTACTTC.

The chain combines TRBV30 with TRBJ2-1; a weak D match, TRBD1 (6 bases). The CDR3 runs to 15 residues. With 1 base removed from V and 0 bases from J, the gap between germline ends came to 10 bases. Per germline, CDR1 GTSNPN and CDR2 SVGIG (reference sequence). CDR3 sequence: CAWSADRSSYNEQFF. In DNA, the CDR3 is TGTGCCTGGAGTGCTGACAGGAGCTCCTACAATGAGCAGTTCTTC.

J is TRBJ1-2 and V is TRBV6-5, with TRBD1 matching 9 bases. The germline CDR1 and CDR2 sequences are MNHEY and SVGAGI. The CDR3 spans 12 residues. After removal of 7 bases from V and 9 bases from J, the junction contained 6 bases not matched to a gene. Here the CDR3 reads CASKRQGESYTF. CDR3 DNA: TGTGCCAGCAAAAGACAGGGGGAGAGCTACACCTTC.

The V call is TRBV15, the J call TRBJ1-5, with TRBD1 identical over 7 bases. CDR1 and CDR2 (germline): LNHNV, YYDKDF (reference sequence). V was pared by 0 bases and J by 6 bases, with 8 bases of the junction left unmatched. The CDR3 loop spans 16 amino acids. The DNA for the CDR3 is TGTGCCACCAGCAGAGACCTCCCAGGGGGGTCTCAGCCCCAGCATTTT. This gives the protein CATSRDLPGGSQPQHF.

This clone has only one observation. The CDR3 reads CASSLSGTGGYTEAFF. CDR3 coding DNA: TGTGCCAGCAGCCTAAGCGGGACAGGGGGCTACACTGAAGCTTTCTTT. The chain combines TRBV7-2 with TRBJ1-1; 12 positions match TRBD1. With 5 bases clipped from V and 3 bases from J, the junction kept 7 bases outside the gene matches. This CDR3 has 16 amino acids. The germline V gene encodes CDR1 SGHTA and CDR2 FQGNSA.

The chain carries TRBV12-3 or TRBV12-4 and TRBJ1-1; D unclear. The ends were cut back, 5 bases at V and 1 base at J, with 8 bases in the middle. The CDR3 contains 13 residues. DNA of the CDR3: TGTGCCAGCAGTGCAACAAGGAACACTGAAGCTTTCTTT. Translating it yields CASSATRNTEAFF.

The genes are TRBV18 and TRBJ2-7; 8 bases are a match to TRBD1. Germline CDR1 KGHSH, CDR2 LQKENI. V was pared by 1 base and J by 0 bases, with 2 bases of the junction left unmatched. This CDR3 is built from 15 residues. CDR3 sequence reads: CASSPRDRTSYEQYF. Written as DNA, the CDR3 is TGTGCCAGCTCACCACGGGACAGGACCTCCTACGAGCAGTACTTC.

V gene TRBV18 combines with J gene TRBJ1-1; weak D call: TRBD1 (6 bases). The CDR3 totals 17 residues. Trimming took 6 bases from V and 0 from J, leaving 20 bases between them. Per the germline V gene, CDR1 is KGHSH and CDR2 is LQKENI. DNA for the CDR3: TGTGCCAGCTCTCGGGGGGTAGGACAGCTAGTGAACACTGAAGCTTTCTTT. It specifies CASSRGVGQLVNTEAFF.

J is TRBJ2-1 and V is TRBV24-1; a weak D match, TRBD1 (5 bases). Germline values: CDR1 KGHDR, CDR2 SFDVKD. The CDR3 contains 17 residues. The germline V and J ends were trimmed by 4 bases and 0 bases, with 15 bases remaining between them. The CDR3 coding sequence is TGTGCCACCAGTGACACAGGACGGAAAAGCTCCTACAATGAGCAGTTCTTC. The encoded protein is CATSDTGRKSSYNEQFF.

The sample holds one count of this clone. The rearrangement links TRBV5-6 to TRBJ2-7; tentative D call: TRBD2 (6 bases). This CDR3 spans 14 amino acids. Trimming shortened V by 2 bases and J by 0 bases, and 9 bases separated the two germline ends. Germline CDR1 SGHDT, CDR2 YYEEEE. This CDR3 is CASSFGRDSYEQYF. The CDR3 DNA reads TGTGCCAGCAGCTTCGGGCGGGACTCCTACGAGCAGTACTTC.

The chain is built from TRBV19 and TRBJ1-6; D may be TRBD1 (6 bases). V lost 7 bases and J lost 5, with 15 bases in between. Germline CDR1 reads LNHDA; CDR2 reads SQIVND (reference sequence). The length of the CDR3 is 15 residues. CDR3 loop: CASKGTGTDNSPLHF. CDR3 sequence (DNA): TGTGCCAGTAAAGGTACAGGGACCGATAATTCACCCCTCCACTTT.

J is TRBJ2-7 and V is TRBV7-8; TRBD1 agrees at 8 bases. Germline lookup yields CDR1 SGHVS and CDR2 FQNEAQ. The J segment lost 1 base and the V segment lost 2 bases, leaving 7 bases of the junction unmatched. The CDR3 totals 16 residues. Written as DNA, the CDR3 is TGTGCCAGCAGCTTATTGGGGGACAGGCTATCCTACGAGCAGTACTTC. It yields the protein CASSLLGDRLSYEQYF.

The chain joins TRBV10-1 to TRBJ2-7, with 9 bases that match TRBD1. V was clipped by 10 bases and J by 5 bases; unmatched bases: 12. Per germline, CDR1 WNHNN and CDR2 SYGVQD (reference sequence). The CDR3 has 14 residues. The CDR3 coding sequence is TGCGCCACCCAACCGGGACAGGGAACGGACGAGCAGTACTTC. Residues: CATQPGQGTDEQYF.

This sequence joins TRBV5-4 and TRBJ2-7, with 10 nucleotides matching TRBD2. The V and J ends lost 4 bases and 3 bases, in that order; junction bases with no gene match: 7. Germline V CDR1 and CDR2: SGHNT, YYREEE (reference sequence). This CDR3 region has 15 residues. The DNA of the CDR3 is TGTGCCAGCAGCCCAACTAGCGGGACTTTCTACGAGCAGTACTTC. Translating it yields CASSPTSGTFYEQYF.

This chain links TRBV5-1 with TRBJ2-2, with TRBD2 matching 10 bases. The CDR3 totals 16 residues. Germline CDR1 reads SGHRS; CDR2 reads YFSETQ. V dropped 1 base and J dropped 3; count of bases not matched to a gene: 3. CDR3 in DNA: TGCGCCAGCAGCTTGACTAGCGGGACGGACACCGGGGAGCTGTTTTTT. As protein: CASSLTSGTDTGELFF.

The V and J genes are TRBV29-1 and TRBJ2-5; the D gene is possibly TRBD2 (7 bases). Germline lookup yields CDR1 SQVTM and CDR2 ANQGSEA. CDR3 size: 15 residues. V was trimmed by 6 bases and J by 5 bases, leaving 22 bases between them. For the CDR3, the DNA is TGCAGCGTCACCCGGGGGGACACCCGATCGGAGACCCAGTACTTC. It is translated as CSVTRGDTRSETQYF.